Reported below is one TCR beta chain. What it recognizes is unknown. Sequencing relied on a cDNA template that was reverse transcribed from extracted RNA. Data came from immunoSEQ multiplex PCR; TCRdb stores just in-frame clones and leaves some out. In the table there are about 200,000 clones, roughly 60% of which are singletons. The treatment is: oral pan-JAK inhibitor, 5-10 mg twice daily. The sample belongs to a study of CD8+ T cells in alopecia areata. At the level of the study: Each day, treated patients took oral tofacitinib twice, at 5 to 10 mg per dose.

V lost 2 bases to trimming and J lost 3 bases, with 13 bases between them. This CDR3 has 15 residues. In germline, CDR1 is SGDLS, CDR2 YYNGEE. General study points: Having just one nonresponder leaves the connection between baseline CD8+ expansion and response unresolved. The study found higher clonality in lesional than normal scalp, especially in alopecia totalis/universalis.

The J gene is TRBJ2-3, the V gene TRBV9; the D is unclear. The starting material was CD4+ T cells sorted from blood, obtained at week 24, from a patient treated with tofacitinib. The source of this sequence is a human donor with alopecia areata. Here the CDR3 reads CASSVSSLDTDTQYF. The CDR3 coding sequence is TGTGCCAGCAGCGTGAGTAGCCTCGATACAGATACGCAGTATTTT.